These 11 T cell receptor beta chains share one sample of origin, sequenced in a study of CXCR3-negative and CXCR3-positive naive CD8 T cells. What these receptors recognize is not known. Study-level points and caveats: More hydrophobic TRB CDR3s occurred in CXCR3-positive than in CXCR3-negative naive cells.

UMI-labeled 5' RACE yielded the TRB cDNA libraries. Reprocessing the 5' RACE reads, TCRdb reports a single entry for every CDR3 protein and omits DNA. The sample data list 95,000 to 100,000 distinct CDR3 sequences. The sample consisted of naive CXCR3+ CD8+ T cells from blood. Noted subset: CD45RO-CCR7+CD27+CD95- naive CD8+ T cells expressing CXCR3 (TNR3+). These receptors were collected from a human donor in good health. Some clones in this sample may be carry-over from other donors' samples.

The CDR3 is CASSARRFGMNNEQFF. The rearrangement uses TRBV7-2 and TRBJ2-1. The CDR3 contains 16 residues. CDR1 is SGHTA and CDR2 is FQGNSA in the germline V gene.

The chain couples TRBV29-1 to TRBJ2-1. The CDR3 consists of 16 residues. CDR1 is SQVTM and CDR2 is ANQGSEA in the germline V gene. The CDR3 loop reads CSVGGVIDVSYNEQFF.

V and J are TRBV14 and TRBJ2-3. The CDR3 totals 15 residues. CDR1 is SGHDN and CDR2 is FVKESK in the germline V gene. CDR3: CASSQGQISTDTQYF.

This chain uses TRBV7-6 with TRBJ2-1; TCRdb names TRBD1, which stays unverified in the absence of DNA. CDR3 length equals 13 residues. Germline lookup yields CDR1 SGHVS and CDR2 FNYEAQ. Here the CDR3 reads CASSRDSYNEQLF.

This rearrangement joins TRBV21-1 to TRBJ2-3. TRBV21-1 is an annotated pseudogene. The CDR3 has 15 amino acids. This chain's CDR3 is CASSKALQVWGTQYF.

The gene calls are TRBV28 and TRBJ2-7; the D call of TRBD1 rests on TCRdb alone, since no DNA is present to check it. The CDR3 is 14 amino acids. Looked up from germline, CDR1 is MDHEN and CDR2 is SYDVKM. CDR3 region: CASSPWDRGYEQYF.

V is TRBV5-6 and J is TRBJ2-2. Germline V gives CDR1 SGHDT, CDR2 YYEEEE. There are 15 residues in the CDR3. The CDR3 loop reads CASSLDRISTEELFF.

This chain links TRBV27 with TRBJ2-1. This CDR3 region has 12 residues. From germline, CDR1 is MNHEY and CDR2 SMNVEV (reference sequence). The CDR3 loop is CASSRGINEQFF.

Here the CDR3 reads CASSYDSYEQYF. J is TRBJ2-7 and V is TRBV5-1. The CDR3 has 12 amino acids. Germline V gene data show CDR1 as SGHRS and CDR2 as YFSETQ.

The chain joins TRBV14 to TRBJ2-7; TCRdb outputs TRBD1, but without DNA this stays unchecked. CDR3 size: 14 residues. CDR1 is SGHDN and CDR2 is FVKESK in the germline V gene. The chain's CDR3 is CASSYVPGSYEQYF.

The V gene is TRBV19, the J gene TRBJ1-6; the D call from TCRdb, TRBD1, cannot be confirmed without DNA. Looked up from germline, CDR1 is LNHDA and CDR2 is SQIVND (reference sequence). This CDR3 has 14 amino acids. This CDR3 is CASSNTGEVSPLHF.